Given below is one T cell receptor (beta chain) in context. These data belong to a study of blood T cell repertoires in COVID-19. In the study overall: PBMCs, B-cell-depleted T cells, or T cells were the source of the cDNA or gDNA that made up the material.

Produced via immunoSEQ multiplex PCR; TCRdb's table is partial and in-frame only. The table includes tens of thousands of clones, 74% detected once. This receptor was identified in a man between 65 and 80 years old with COVID-19, enrolled during active disease. The sequenced sample consisted of peripheral blood.

The CDR3 spells CASSRGGENSPLHF. The CDR3 DNA is TGCGCCAGCAGCCGCGGGGGTGAGAATTCACCCCTCCACTTT. The chain is built from TRBV4-3 and TRBJ1-6; D may be TRBD1 (5 bases). V shed 4 bases and J shed 7 bases, with 11 bases lying between them. The germline CDR1 and CDR2 sequences are LGHNA and YSLEER. The CDR3 loop spans 14 amino acids.